This T cell receptor beta chain was recovered during a study of blood T cell repertoires in COVID-19. This table comes from immunoSEQ multiplex PCR, and its TCRdb copy is limited to in-frame clones, with some not included. The table includes some 220,000 clones, roughly 85% detected once. In Seattle, patients joined the study during active infection and were tracked longitudinally. This clonotype was sampled from a woman in her 70s with COVID-19, enrolled during active disease. The material sequenced was peripheral blood.

The CDR3: CASSEAPSLGTEAFF. CDR3 nucleotide sequence: TGTGCCAGTAGTGAGGCGCCCTCGCTGGGCACTGAAGCTTTCTTT. The V and J genes are TRBV19 and TRBJ1-1; the D is unclear. There are 15 residues in the CDR3. Germline V CDR1 and CDR2: LNHDA, SQIVND (reference sequence). V lost 5 bases and J lost 4, with 17 bases in between.